The present TCR beta chain was sequenced within a study of cytomegalovirus exposure and HLA in healthy donors. Notes on the study in general: Most of the CMV-associated TCR beta chains (in a later analysis) appeared to be HLA-restricted. Presence/absence analyses took donor sequencing depth as roughly uniform. An ancestry cluster, one associated with Asian ancestry, reportedly showed fewer N-insertions than the roughly 610-donor mean in a later analysis.

This CDR3 comprises 18 residues. CDR1 SEHNR and CDR2 FQNEAQ come from the germline V gene (reference sequence). V lost 3 bases to trimming and J lost 8 bases, with 28 bases between them. Regarding this clone: Its specificity is not known.

The PCR employed 60 Vbeta primers together with 13 Jbeta primers. Clones were sequenced by immunoSEQ multiplex PCR, and TCRdb holds only the in-frame ones, with some missing. This sample has about 180,000 clones, with 84% found just once. This chain joins TRBV7-9 and TRBJ1-2; a possible D gene is TRBD1 (6 bases). The sample taken for sequencing was PBMCs. The receptor comes from a girl aged 2 to 10 in good health and CMV-seropositive. Written as DNA, the CDR3 is TGTGCCAGCAGCTTGGTGGTATGTCCGGGACAAAAATACGCCGGCTACACCTTC. This gives the protein CASSLVVCPGQKYAGYTF.